This record concerns one T cell receptor beta chain sequence. Its antigen is unknown. This sample is part of a study of T cell responses to AZD1222 COVID-19 vaccine. General study results and limits: CD4 TCRs linked to vaccination spanned spike, dominating at 160-218 and 743-854. Females made up more of the donors, who were largely white British, and clonal diversity may have come out too low. Repertoires were collected only later (after the peak T cell response had occurred).

TCRdb's copy holds only in-frame clones and misses some; the assay was immunoSEQ multiplex PCR. The sample has roughly 120,000 clones; about nine tenths are singletons. The CDR3 covers 13 residues. V shed 5 bases and J shed 7 bases, with 14 bases lying between them. The V gene is TRBV12-3 or TRBV12-4, the J gene TRBJ2-5; no clear D gene. This TCR derives from an adult in good health. The input for sequencing was peripheral blood, taken on day 0 of AZD1222 vaccination. The DNA of the CDR3 is TGTGCCAGCAGTACGGCTTTCTTCGGGACCCAGTACTTC. This codes for CASSTAFFGTQYF.